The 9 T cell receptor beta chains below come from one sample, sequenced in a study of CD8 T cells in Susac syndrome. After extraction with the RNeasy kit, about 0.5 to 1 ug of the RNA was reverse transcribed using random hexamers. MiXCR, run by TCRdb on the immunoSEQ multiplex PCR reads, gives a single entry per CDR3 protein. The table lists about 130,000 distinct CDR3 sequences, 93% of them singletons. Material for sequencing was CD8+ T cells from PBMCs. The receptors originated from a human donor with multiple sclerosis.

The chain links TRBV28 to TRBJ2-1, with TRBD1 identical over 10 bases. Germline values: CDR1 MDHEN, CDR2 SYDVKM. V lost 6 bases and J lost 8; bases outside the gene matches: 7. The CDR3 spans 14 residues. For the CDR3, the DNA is TGTGCCAGCAGGTTGACAGGGGGCTCTTATGAGCAGTTCTTC. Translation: CASRLTGGSYEQFF.

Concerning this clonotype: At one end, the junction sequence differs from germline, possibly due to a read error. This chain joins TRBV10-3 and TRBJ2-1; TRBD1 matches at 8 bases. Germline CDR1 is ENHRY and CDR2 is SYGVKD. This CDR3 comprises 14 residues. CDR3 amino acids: CAITEGTGDNEQFF. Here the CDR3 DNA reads TGTGCCATCACTGAGGGGACAGGCGACAATGAGCAGTTCTTC.

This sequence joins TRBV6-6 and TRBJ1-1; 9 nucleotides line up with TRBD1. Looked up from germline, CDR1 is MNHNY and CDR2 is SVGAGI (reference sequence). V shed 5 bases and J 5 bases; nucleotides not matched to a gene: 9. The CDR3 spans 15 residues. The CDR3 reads CASSIRDRDVTEAFF. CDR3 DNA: TGTGCCAGCAGTATACGGGACAGGGACGTGACTGAAGCTTTCTTT.

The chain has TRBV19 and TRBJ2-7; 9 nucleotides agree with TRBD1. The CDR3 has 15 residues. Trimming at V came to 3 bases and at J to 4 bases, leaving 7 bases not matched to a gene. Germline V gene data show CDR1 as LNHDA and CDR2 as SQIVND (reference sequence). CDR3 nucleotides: TGTGCCAGTAGTATCTCCCGGGGACAGGGTTACGAGCAGTACTTC. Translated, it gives CASSISRGQGYEQYF. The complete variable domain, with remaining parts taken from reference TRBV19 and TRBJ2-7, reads DGGITQSPKYLFRKEGQNVTLSCEQNLNHDAMYWYRQDPGQGLRLIYYSQIVNDFQKGDIAEGYSVSREKKESFPLTVTSAQKNPTAFYLCASSISRGQGYEQYFGPGTRLTVT.

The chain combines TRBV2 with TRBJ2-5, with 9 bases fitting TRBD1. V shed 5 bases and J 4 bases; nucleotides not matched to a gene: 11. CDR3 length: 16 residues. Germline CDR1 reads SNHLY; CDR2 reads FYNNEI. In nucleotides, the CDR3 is TGTGCCAGCAGTTCCCGGGACAGGGTCCGTGGAGAGACCCAGTACTTC. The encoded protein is CASSSRDRVRGETQYF.

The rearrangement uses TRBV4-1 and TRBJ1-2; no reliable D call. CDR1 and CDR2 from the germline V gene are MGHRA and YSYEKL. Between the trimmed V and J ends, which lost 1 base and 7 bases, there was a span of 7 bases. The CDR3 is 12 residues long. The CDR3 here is CASSQGKVGYTF. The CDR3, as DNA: TGCGCCAGCAGCCAAGGAAAGGTTGGCTACACCTTC.

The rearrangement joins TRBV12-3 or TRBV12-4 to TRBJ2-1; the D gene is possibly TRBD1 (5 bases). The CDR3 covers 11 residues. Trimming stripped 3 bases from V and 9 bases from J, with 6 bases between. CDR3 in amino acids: CASSLTVEQFF. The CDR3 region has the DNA TGTGCCAGCAGTTTGACAGTTGAGCAGTTCTTC.

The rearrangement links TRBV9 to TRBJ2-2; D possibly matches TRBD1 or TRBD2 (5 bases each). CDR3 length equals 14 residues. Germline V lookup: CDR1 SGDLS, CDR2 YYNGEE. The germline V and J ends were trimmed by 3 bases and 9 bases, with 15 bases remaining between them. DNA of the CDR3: TGTGCCAGCAGCGGGTGGGACGGTCAAAGGGAGCTGTTTTTT. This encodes CASSGWDGQRELFF. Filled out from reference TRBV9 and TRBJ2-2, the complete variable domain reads DSGVTQTPKHLITATGQRVTLRCSPRSGDLSVYWYQQSLDQGLQFLIQYYNGEERAKGNILERFSAQQFPDLHSELNLSSLELGDSALYFCASSGWDGQRELFFGEGSRLTVL.

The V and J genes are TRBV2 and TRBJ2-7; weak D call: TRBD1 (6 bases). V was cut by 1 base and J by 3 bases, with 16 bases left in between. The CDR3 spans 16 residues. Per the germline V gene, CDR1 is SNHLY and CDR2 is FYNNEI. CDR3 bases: TGTGCCAGCAGTGAAGGGGCTGCGACAGGCGGCTACGAGCAGTACGTC. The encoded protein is CASSEGAATGGYEQYV.